The 22 T cell receptor beta chains below were found in one sample sequenced in a study of control samples from healthy donors and cancer patients. Generated by immunoSEQ multiplex PCR, the TCRdb table keeps only in-frame clones and is missing some. The repertoire holds 100,000 to 150,000 clones, with approximately 90% as singletons. Sequences were obtained from blood. These receptors all come from a woman between 45 and 60 years old in good health.

This clone showed up just a few times. The V gene is TRBV2, the J gene TRBJ1-5, with a possible D match to TRBD1 (6 bases). Germline V gives CDR1 SNHLY, CDR2 FYNNEI. The germline V and J ends were trimmed by 3 bases and 5 bases, with 17 bases remaining between them. The CDR3 runs 16 residues. CDR3 nucleotides: TGTGCCAGCAGTGATAAACGGGCCAGGGGCTATCAGCCCCAGCATTTT. It specifies CASSDKRARGYQPQHF.

Of note for this clone: At the DNA level, this CDR3 is encoded by other sequences in the same sample as well. CDR3 sequence reads: CASSLAGTEKLFF. The DNA of the CDR3 is TGTGCCAGCAGTCTGGCGGGGACAGAAAAACTGTTTTTT. The chain employs TRBV12-3 or TRBV12-4 and TRBJ1-4; tentative D call: TRBD1 (6 bases). The V end was cut by 5 bases, the J end by 8 bases, with 12 bases between. The CDR3 has 13 amino acids.

This rearrangement joins TRBV4-1 to TRBJ2-3; 11 bases agree with TRBD2. The CDR3 contains 15 residues. Per the germline V gene, CDR1 is MGHRA and CDR2 is YSYEKL. V shed 0 bases, J shed 4 bases, and the junction held 0 bases outside the gene matches. CDR3 amino acids: CASSQDSGGADTQYF. DNA for the CDR3: TGCGCCAGCAGCCAAGATAGCGGGGGGGCAGATACGCAGTATTTT.

In DNA form, the CDR3 reads TGTGCCAGCAGCTCAGCACAGGGAACTGGAAACACCATATATTTT. Protein product: CASSSAQGTGNTIYF. The V gene is TRBV11-2, the J gene TRBJ1-3, with D maybe TRBD1 (6 bases). The CDR3 is made up of 15 amino acids. Deletions cut 4 bases from V and 2 bases from J, with 12 bases between. CDR1 SGHAT and CDR2 FQNNGV come from the germline V gene.

This clone was found once. J is TRBJ2-2 and V is TRBV5-1; 7 nucleotides line up with TRBD2. CDR3 length: 12 residues. Germline V gene sequence: CDR1 SGHRS, CDR2 YFSETQ. CDR3 DNA: TGCGCTTCTGGACTAGGACCCGGGGAGCTGTTTTTT. Translating it yields CASGLGPGELFF. Complete variable domain (other parts from reference TRBV5-1 and TRBJ2-2): KAGVTQTPRYLIKTRGQQVTLSCSPISGHRSVSWYQQTPGQGLQFLFEYFSETQRNKGNFPGRFSGRQFSNSRSEMNVSTLELGDSALYLCASGLGPGELFFGEGSRLTVL.

This chain connects TRBV28 to TRBJ1-5; tentatively, D is TRBD1 (5 bases). The CDR3 length is 16 residues. Germline lookup yields CDR1 MDHEN and CDR2 SYDVKM. Trimming stripped 5 bases from V and 1 base from J, with 15 bases between. In DNA form, the CDR3 reads TGTGCCAGCAGTCAGCTCCGAGACAGCAGCAATCAGCCCCAGCATTTT. This gives the protein CASSQLRDSSNQPQHF. Using reference TRBV28 and TRBJ1-5 for the parts outside the CDR3, the full variable domain is DVKVTQSSRYLVKRTGEKVFLECVQDMDHENMFWYRQDPGLGLRLIYFSYDVKMKEKGDIPEGYSVSREKKERFSLILESASTNQTSMYLCASSQLRDSSNQPQHFGDGTRLSIL.

The chain employs TRBV3-1 (or the pseudogene TRBV3-2) and TRBJ1-2; TRBD1 matches 9 bases. V lost 4 bases, J lost 2 bases, and 8 bases stayed unmatched. CDR1 and CDR2 from the germline V gene are LGHDT and YNNKEL (reference sequence). The CDR3 is made up of 16 amino acids. CDR3 coding DNA: TGTGCCAGCAGCCCCCTCCGGGACAGGGACAACTATGGCTACACCTTC. It specifies CASSPLRDRDNYGYTF.

The chain recombines TRBV5-1 with TRBJ2-7, with 8 positions matching TRBD1. The ends lost 0 bases at V and 2 bases at J; junction bases unmatched: 7. Germline CDR1 and CDR2: SGHRS and YFSETQ. This CDR3 is 16 amino acids long. CDR3 residues: CASSLAPAGGAYEQYF. Here the CDR3 DNA reads TGCGCCAGCAGCTTGGCCCCGGCAGGGGGCGCCTACGAGCAGTACTTC. The variable domain in full, completed from reference TRBV5-1 and TRBJ2-7, reads KAGVTQTPRYLIKTRGQQVTLSCSPISGHRSVSWYQQTPGQGLQFLFEYFSETQRNKGNFPGRFSGRQFSNSRSEMNVSTLELGDSALYLCASSLAPAGGAYEQYFGPGTRLTVT.

This chain links TRBV6-5 with TRBJ2-2; D gene ambiguous. Germline CDR1 is MNHEY and CDR2 is SVGAGI. The V end lost 0 bases, the J end lost 6 bases, and 8 bases lay between the germline ends. The CDR3 totals 14 residues. The CDR3 loop is CASSYSGSSGELFF. CDR3 in DNA: TGTGCCAGCAGTTACTCAGGCTCGTCCGGGGAGCTGTTTTTT.

The chain joins TRBV19 to TRBJ1-5; no clear D. The V gene lost 6 bases and the J gene lost 0 bases, with 12 bases spanning the gap. Germline V lookup: CDR1 LNHDA, CDR2 SQIVND (reference sequence). This CDR3 is built from 15 residues. This CDR3 is CASSPLQYSNQPQHF. The CDR3 bases are TGTGCCAGTAGCCCCCTTCAGTATAGCAATCAGCCCCAGCATTTT.

The rearrangement links TRBV19 to TRBJ2-3; 12 bases are a match to TRBD2. Germline V gene data show CDR1 as LNHDA and CDR2 as SQIVND (reference sequence). The CDR3 has 20 amino acids. V lost 6 bases and J lost 0; bases outside the gene matches: 16. The CDR3 is CASSHRTSGTRQTSTDTQYF. CDR3 DNA: TGTGCCAGTAGCCACAGGACTAGCGGGACCCGTCAAACTAGCACAGATACGCAGTATTTT.

This clone was seen a handful of times. The V and J genes are TRBV7-6 and TRBJ2-2, with 10 bases matching TRBD2. V was clipped by 1 base and J by 4 bases; unmatched bases: 6. CDR3 length equals 17 residues. The germline gives CDR1 SGHVS, CDR2 FNYEAQ. The CDR3 loop is CASSLGAGGPGTGELFF. The CDR3 bases are TGTGCCAGCAGCTTAGGAGCGGGAGGGCCGGGCACCGGGGAGCTGTTTTTT. The variable domain in full, with the rest retrieved from reference TRBV7-6 and TRBJ2-2, is GAGVSQSPRYKVTKRGQDVALRCDPISGHVSLYWYRQALGQGPEFLTYFNYEAQQDKSGLPNDRFSAERPEGSISTLTIQRTEQRDSAMYRCASSLGAGGPGTGELFFGEGSRLTVL.

The genes are TRBV6-5 and TRBJ1-3; D remains ambiguous. Germline lookup yields CDR1 MNHEY and CDR2 SVGAGI. V lost 5 bases and J 0 bases, leaving 11 bases between the germline ends. The CDR3 loop spans 15 amino acids. The CDR3 bases are TGTGCCAGCAGTCGGACGGTAGACTCTGGAAACACCATATATTTT. Amino acids: CASSRTVDSGNTIYF.

The gene calls are TRBV3-1 (or the pseudogene TRBV3-2) and TRBJ2-7; 11 bases fit TRBD2. Trimming removed 3 bases from V and 5 bases from J; junction bases left unmatched: 3. The CDR3 extends over 14 amino acids. Germline V gene lookup returns CDR1 LGHDT and CDR2 YNNKEL (reference sequence). The CDR3 protein is CASSQGTSGDEQYF. DNA for the CDR3: TGTGCCAGCAGCCAGGGGACTAGCGGAGACGAGCAGTACTTC.

The chain recombines TRBV15 with TRBJ2-1; 9 nucleotides match TRBD1. Germline assignment: CDR1 LNHNV and CDR2 YYDKDF (reference sequence). This CDR3 is 15 amino acids long. Unmatched junction bases numbered 5, after V lost 4 bases and J lost 4 bases. CDR3 protein: CATSTGTGMYNEQFF. CDR3 coding DNA: TGTGCCACCAGCACCGGGACAGGGATGTACAATGAGCAGTTCTTC.

CDR3 protein: CASRRDFSTDTQYF. DNA for the CDR3: TGTGCCAGCAGGAGGGACTTTTCCACAGATACGCAGTATTTT. The chain recombines TRBV7-6 with TRBJ2-3; possibly TRBD2 for D (6 bases). Trimming removed 6 bases at V and 2 bases at J, with 12 bases between. Germline CDR1 is SGHVS and CDR2 is FNYEAQ. This CDR3 has 14 residues.

This chain joins TRBV7-2 and TRBJ2-5; no clear D. The V gene's germline CDR1 is SGHTA and CDR2 FQGNSA. V gave up 1 base and J gave up 4 bases, with 10 bases separating them. This CDR3 spans 14 amino acids. The CDR3 reads CASSLVRWVETQYF. DNA of the CDR3: TGTGCCAGCAGCTTAGTGCGATGGGTAGAGACCCAGTACTTC.

V usage is TRBV6-5 and J usage is TRBJ1-1; TRBD1 agrees at 7 bases. V dropped 8 bases and J dropped 5; count of bases not matched to a gene: 8. CDR3 length equals 13 residues. In germline, CDR1 is MNHEY, CDR2 SVGAGI. The CDR3 bases are TGTGCCAGCTACAGGGGCCAAAGGACTGAAGCTTTCTTT. Translation: CASYRGQRTEAFF.

The chain recombines TRBV6-6 with TRBJ1-5; D may be TRBD1 (6 bases). The CDR3 sequence is 15 residues long. V shed 6 bases and J shed 1 base, with 13 bases lying between them. Germline loops: CDR1 MNHNY, CDR2 SVGAGI (reference sequence). The CDR3 reads CASRLDRTSNQPQHF. The CDR3 region has the DNA TGTGCCAGCAGGTTGGACAGAACGAGCAATCAGCCCCAGCATTTT.

This sequence joins TRBV28 and TRBJ1-2; 8 positions agree with TRBD1. Per the germline V gene, CDR1 is MDHEN and CDR2 is SYDVKM. The CDR3 is made up of 14 amino acids. The V gene end was trimmed by 6 bases and the J gene end by 7 bases; junction bases not matched to a gene: 10. The CDR3 DNA sequence: TGTGCCAGCAGACCGACAGGGGTACCAAGTGGCTACACCTTC. Translation: CASRPTGVPSGYTF.

This chain joins TRBV4-1 and TRBJ1-1; D gene unclear. Trimming took 1 base from V and 4 from J, leaving 10 bases between them. Germline CDR1 and CDR2: MGHRA and YSYEKL. This CDR3 contains 14 residues. The CDR3 is CASSQVVARTEAFF. The CDR3 bases are TGCGCCAGCAGCCAAGTGGTGGCGCGCACTGAAGCTTTCTTT.

V usage is TRBV18 and J usage is TRBJ2-7; 8 bases align to TRBD1. The germline gives CDR1 KGHSH, CDR2 LQKENI. The CDR3 contains 15 residues. The trim removed 6 bases at V and 4 bases at J, leaving 11 bases unmatched. CDR3 in amino acids: CASSPGQGGRYEQYF. The CDR3 nucleotides are TGTGCCAGCTCCCCCGGACAGGGAGGTAGATACGAGCAGTACTTC.